The present T cell receptor beta chain was sequenced within a study of blood T cell repertoires in COVID-19. Study summary: The study drew acute and convalescent COVID-19 samples from the United States, Italy and Spain. PBMCs, B-cell-depleted T cells, or T cells provided the cDNA or gDNA that made up the material.

In the authors' methods: Amplified reference gene primers provided the basis for estimating nucleated cell counts. Using immunoSEQ multiplex PCR, the repertoire was profiled, and TCRdb retains in-frame clones only, with some absent. D and trimming were read from the DNA, whereas the V and J calls and clone size are those reported in that table. The table shows tens of thousands of clones, with approximately 85% occurring only once. This CDR3 has 15 amino acids. Germline CDR1 SEHNR, CDR2 FQNEAQ (reference sequence). The trim removed 1 base at V and 1 base at J, leaving 4 bases unmatched. The sequenced material came from peripheral blood. This TCR derives from a human donor in a cohort sampled during active COVID-19. The V and J genes are TRBV7-9 and TRBJ2-7; TRBD1 matches at 7 bases. The CDR3 DNA reads as TGTGCCAGCAGCTTAGGGCAGGGGGTATCCTACGAGCAGTACTTC. Translating it yields CASSLGQGVSYEQYF.